This TCR beta chain was observed in a study of PD-1 blockade in classical Hodgkin lymphoma. Autologous stem cell transplantation was followed by relapse in every patient, and brentuximab vedotin exposure varied. Overall study findings and caveats: Before treatment, TCR diversity in newly diagnosed patients was reportedly lower than in healthy donors.

Comment on this clone: Its matching antigen is unknown.

Produced via immunoSEQ multiplex PCR; TCRdb's table is partial and in-frame only. In the table there are over 35,000 clones, about 88% of which are singletons. The CDR3 runs 16 residues. Germline V gene data show CDR1 as LNHNV and CDR2 as YYDKDF (reference sequence). V lost 1 base, J lost 3 bases, and 16 bases lay in between. The TCR sequence derives from a human donor with classical Hodgkin lymphoma. V is TRBV15 and J is TRBJ2-7; unclear D gene. The material sequenced was peripheral blood mononuclear cells (PBMCs), taken before the second cycle of nivolumab. CDR3 protein: CATSRGSGRGVYEQYF. CDR3 in DNA: TGTGCCACCAGCAGAGGTTCTGGTCGAGGTGTCTACGAGCAGTACTTC. The whole variable domain, remainder taken from reference TRBV15 and TRBJ2-7, is DAMVIQNPRYQVTQFGKPVTLSCSQTLNHNVMYWYQQKSSQAPKLLFHYYDKDFNNEADTPDNFQSRRPNTSFCFLDIRSPGLGDTAMYLCATSRGSGRGVYEQYFGPGTRLTVT.